The entry below describes one T cell receptor (beta chain). Its cognate antigen is unknown. Using immunoSEQ multiplex PCR, the repertoire was profiled, and TCRdb retains in-frame clones only, with some absent. The data hold 100,000 to 150,000 clones, with 70% to 90% observed a single time. This sample is part of a study of T cell responses to AZD1222 COVID-19 vaccine. Study context: Analyses pooled second doses at about 4 or about 12 weeks. Study-level points and caveats: Seropositivity was recorded at baseline in only six AZD1222 recipients. Spike-specific TCR breadth and depth were elevated following two AZD1222 doses. All repertoire sampling was performed exclusively after the peak T cell response.

This CDR3 contains 15 residues. Germline V gene data show CDR1 as MNHEY and CDR2 as SVGAGI. V was pared by 0 bases and J by 2 bases, with 11 bases between. The chain uses TRBV6-5 and TRBJ2-7; no firm D call. Sequencing used peripheral blood, obtained on day 0 of AZD1222 vaccination. This receptor was taken from an adult in good health. CDR3 DNA sequence: TGTGCCAGCAGTTACTCTGTAGCTTCGGCCTACGAGCAGTACTTC. It encodes CASSYSVASAYEQYF.